The following is a TCR beta chain sequence with its context. This clone was detected only a few times. What antigen it recognizes has not been identified. No qualities accompany the bases; no much larger clone lies one base away. Participants in the prospective study were enrolled through a virtual design, were aged about 18 to 89 years, and lived in roughly 26 United States geographic areas. Cohort assignment in the prospective study relied on participant-reported clinical history from a screening survey and a study questionnaire. ImmuneRACE Cohort 3 recovered participants were defined by two consecutive negative NP/OP PCR tests, healthcare professional clearance, or symptom resolution. Each participant in the prospective study had whole blood, serum and a nasopharyngeal or oropharyngeal swab collected by mobile phlebotomists. Additional blood draws and questionnaires over an approximately two-month period could optionally be provided by prospective study participants. Before DNA extraction, blood samples from the prospective study were shipped at room temperature or frozen.

Per the germline V gene, MRHNA is the CDR1 and SNTAGT is the CDR2. Reading from cysteine to phenylalanine, the CDR3 counts 15 amino acids. The sequence is cut down to CDR3 DNA, 45 bases in frame from base 1. V lost 9 bases and J lost 0 bases; the stretch between them is 17 bases long. The source of the sample is a study of blood T cell repertoires in COVID-19 (TCRdb year 2020). Describing the broader study: Samples from collaborators originated in the United States, Italy and Spain and spanned both the acute and convalescent phases of COVID-19. The prospective study material was composed of cDNA or gDNA derived from T cells, B-cell-depleted T cells, or PBMCs. Subjects who had been exposed to COVID-19, were actively infected with it, or had recovered from it provided the deeply sampled blood TCRbeta repertoires that made up the dataset. The repertoires were released in a freely available public database intended as a resource for research on the immune response to SARS-CoV-2. The samples were drawn from the first 160 participants of the ongoing ImmuneRACE study and from 1,254 subjects provided by 6 global collaborators. A de-identified subject ID, COVID-19 status, age in years and sex were almost always included in the sample metadata. Where available, HLA class I and class II types were obtained from metadata supplied by the sample provider rather than from assay-based typing. Here is what the overall study found, with its caveats: How much clinical and demographic metadata was included differed by source and by participant, and the metadata was provided uncurated.

The immunoSEQ Assay, a bias-controlled multiplex PCR, was used to amplify TCRbeta CDR3 regions from genomic DNA. Processing in the source paper ran as follows. The number of nucleated cells in each sample was estimated by amplification of reference gene primers within the assay. To quantify the absolute abundance of each unique TCRbeta CDR3 rearrangement, sequence reads were collapsed and filtered. For each sample, productive Simpson clonality was calculated as the square root of Simpson's diversity index across productive rearrangements. Imported from immuneACCESS, the table was reduced by TCRdb to in-frame sequences with V and J called. These copies leave out some clones; in studies compared against another copy, an unresolved V gene accounts for under half, and the cause of the remainder is not known. V, J and clone size are those of that table, while D and trimming were read from the DNA. The sample table holds around 190,000 clones, of which 81% were seen once. Together, the top ten hold approximately 8.7% of the sample.

Recombination connected TRBV6-4 to TRBJ1-1; TRBD1 could be the D gene, as 5 bases match. The receptor comes from a man aged 40-50 years who had recovered from COVID-19. What was sequenced was PBMCs or T cells enriched from blood (not recorded which). The CDR3 region reads CARTPPGLMNTEAFF. The DNA sequence is TGTGCCAGAACCCCACCGGGACTTATGAACACTGAAGCTTTCTTT.